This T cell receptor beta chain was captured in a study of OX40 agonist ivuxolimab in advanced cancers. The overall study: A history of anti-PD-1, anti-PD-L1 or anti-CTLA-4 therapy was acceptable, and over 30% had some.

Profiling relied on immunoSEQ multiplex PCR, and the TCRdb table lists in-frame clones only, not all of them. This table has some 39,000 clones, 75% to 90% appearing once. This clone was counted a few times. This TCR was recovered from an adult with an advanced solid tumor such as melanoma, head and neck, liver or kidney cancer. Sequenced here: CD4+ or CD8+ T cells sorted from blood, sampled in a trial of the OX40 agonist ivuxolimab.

CDR3 sequence (DNA): TGTGCCAGCAGCCCCGGCACGACCGGGGAGCTGTTTTTT. This gives the protein CASSPGTTGELFF. J is TRBJ2-2 and V is TRBV7-3; D is uncertain. There are 13 residues in the CDR3. CDR1 is SGHTA and CDR2 is FQGTGA in the germline V gene. Trimming took 5 bases from V and 5 from J, leaving 9 bases between them.